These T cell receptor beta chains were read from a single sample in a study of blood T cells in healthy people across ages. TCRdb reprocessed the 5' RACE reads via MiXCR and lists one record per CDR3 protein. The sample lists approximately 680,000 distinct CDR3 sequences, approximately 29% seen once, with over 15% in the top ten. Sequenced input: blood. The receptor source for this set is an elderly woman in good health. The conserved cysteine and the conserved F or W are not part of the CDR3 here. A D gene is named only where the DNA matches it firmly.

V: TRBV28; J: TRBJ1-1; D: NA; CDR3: ASTTLYREAF
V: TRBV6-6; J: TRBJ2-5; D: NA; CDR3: ASSYTRGVGETQY
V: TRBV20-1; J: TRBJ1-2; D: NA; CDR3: SASYGYT
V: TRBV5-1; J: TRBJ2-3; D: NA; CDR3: ASSLQGLIADTQY
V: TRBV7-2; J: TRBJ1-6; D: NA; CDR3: ASSQQGNPRADVDNSPLH
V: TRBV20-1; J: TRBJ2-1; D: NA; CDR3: SATRTYYNEQF
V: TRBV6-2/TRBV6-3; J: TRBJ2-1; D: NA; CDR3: ASSGGFGDEQF
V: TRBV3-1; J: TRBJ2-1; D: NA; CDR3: ASSQDVGGINNEQF
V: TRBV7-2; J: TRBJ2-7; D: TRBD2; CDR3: ASSHTSGLPLYEQY
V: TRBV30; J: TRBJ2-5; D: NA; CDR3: AWSVRAQETQY
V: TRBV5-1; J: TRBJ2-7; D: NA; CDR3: ASSPGTLQVYEQY
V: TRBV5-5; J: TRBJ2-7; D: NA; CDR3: ASSQGRYSYEQY
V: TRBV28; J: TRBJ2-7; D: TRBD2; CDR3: ASSLGTSAYEQY
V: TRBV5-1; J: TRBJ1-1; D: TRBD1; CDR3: ASSPGGYTEAF
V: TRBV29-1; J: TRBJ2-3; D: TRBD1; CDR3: SVEEPGQGYSTDTQY
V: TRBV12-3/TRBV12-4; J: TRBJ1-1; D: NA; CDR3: ASRCTVNTEAF
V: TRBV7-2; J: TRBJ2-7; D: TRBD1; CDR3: ASTAGTGALYEQY
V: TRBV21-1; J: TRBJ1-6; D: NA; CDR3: ASSSLGRGLNNSPPH
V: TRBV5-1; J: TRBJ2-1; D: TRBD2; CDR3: ASSSAGGRTYNEQF
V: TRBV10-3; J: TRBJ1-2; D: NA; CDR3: AINEDRDYGYT
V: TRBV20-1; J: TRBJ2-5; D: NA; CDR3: SARDRVLQETQY
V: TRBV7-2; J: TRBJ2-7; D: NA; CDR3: ASSTTDSNYEQY
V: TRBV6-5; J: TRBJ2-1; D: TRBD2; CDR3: ASSLTSVFDEQF
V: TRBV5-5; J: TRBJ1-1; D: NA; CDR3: ASSLVGGLWTEAF
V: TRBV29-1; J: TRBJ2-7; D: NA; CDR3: SVVGTYEQY
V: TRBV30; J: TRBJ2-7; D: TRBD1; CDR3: AWTPGGQGAYEQY
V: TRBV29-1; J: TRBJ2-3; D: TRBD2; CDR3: SVEMTSEFGTQY
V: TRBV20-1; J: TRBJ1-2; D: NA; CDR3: SASADRTYGYT
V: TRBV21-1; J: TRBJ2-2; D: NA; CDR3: ASSALGERGPLTGELF
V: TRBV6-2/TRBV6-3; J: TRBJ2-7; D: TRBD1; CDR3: ASSYSSGTGIYEQY
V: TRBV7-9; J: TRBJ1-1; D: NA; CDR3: ASSLTTVNTEAF
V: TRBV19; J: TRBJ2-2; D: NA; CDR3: ASSIGHYTGELF
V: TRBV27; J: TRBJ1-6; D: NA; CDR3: ASSRIQNNSPLH
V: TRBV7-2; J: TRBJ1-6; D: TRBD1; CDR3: ASSFVTGNYVYNSPLH
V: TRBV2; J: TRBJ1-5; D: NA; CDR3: ASSAGRDGQPQH
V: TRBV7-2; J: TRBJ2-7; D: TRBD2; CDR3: ASSSLGGIDVYEQY
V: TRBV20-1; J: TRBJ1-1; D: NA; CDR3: SAGPTGKTEAF
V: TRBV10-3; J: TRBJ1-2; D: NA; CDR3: AISVEGGVYGYT
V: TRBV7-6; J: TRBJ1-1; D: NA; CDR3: ASSSQSPNTEAF
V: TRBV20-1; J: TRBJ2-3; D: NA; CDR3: SARRARTNTDTQY
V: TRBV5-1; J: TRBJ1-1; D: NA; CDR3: ASNRGNTEAF
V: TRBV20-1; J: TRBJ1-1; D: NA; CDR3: SAGDPAGTEAF
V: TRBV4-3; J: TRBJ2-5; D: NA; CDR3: ASSQVRQGGTQY
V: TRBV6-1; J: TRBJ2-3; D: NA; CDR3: ASDHTGGRDTQY
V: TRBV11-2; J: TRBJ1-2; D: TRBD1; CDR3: ASSFQQGVGSGYT
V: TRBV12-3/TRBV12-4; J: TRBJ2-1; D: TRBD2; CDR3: ASSLGGGSGEQF
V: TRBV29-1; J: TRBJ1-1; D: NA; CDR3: SVIRLNTEAF
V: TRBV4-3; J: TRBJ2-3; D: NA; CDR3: ASSQGVRLVGPSGGTDTQY
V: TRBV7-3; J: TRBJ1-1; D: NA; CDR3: ASSSYPGAIEAF
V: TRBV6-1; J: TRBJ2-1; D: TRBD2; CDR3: ASSGSGHNEQF
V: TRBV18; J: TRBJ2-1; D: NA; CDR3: ASSPSSNSLGVGEQF
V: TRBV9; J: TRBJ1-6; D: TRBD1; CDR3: ASSVASGQGNNSPLH
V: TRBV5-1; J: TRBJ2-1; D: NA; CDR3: ASKMDAYNEQF
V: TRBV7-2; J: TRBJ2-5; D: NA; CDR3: ASSFTMETQY
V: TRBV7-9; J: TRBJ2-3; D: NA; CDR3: AGAWGLGTDTQY
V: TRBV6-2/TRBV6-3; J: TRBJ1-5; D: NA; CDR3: ASSYSGPSNQPQH
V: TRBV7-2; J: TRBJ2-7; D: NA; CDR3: ASSPRRSSYEQY